The 16 T cell receptor beta chains listed next were all sequenced from one sample in a study of T cell responses to AZD1222 COVID-19 vaccine. Assay used: immunoSEQ multiplex PCR; TCRdb lists only in-frame clones, some missing. There are over 130,000 clones in the sample; around 90% occur only once, and under 2% lies in the top ten. The starting material was peripheral blood, obtained 28 days after the second AZD1222 dose. The receptors shown here come from an adult who received the AZD1222 COVID-19 vaccine.

Regarding this clone: The same CDR3 can be traced to other DNA sequences in this sample. The CDR3 nucleotides are TGTGCCAGCAGCCCGGACAGAGCTAACTATGGCTACACCTTC. Translated, it gives CASSPDRANYGYTF. The rearrangement uses TRBV9 and TRBJ1-2, with D perhaps TRBD1 (6 bases). This CDR3 has 14 amino acids. Germline loops: CDR1 SGDLS, CDR2 YYNGEE. Trimming cost V 4 bases and J 0 bases, with 10 bases left between them.

This clone was seen just once. The chain couples TRBV2 to TRBJ2-1; D is perhaps TRBD2 (6 bases). Germline lookup yields CDR1 SNHLY and CDR2 FYNNEI. V was pared by 4 bases and J by 6 bases, with 13 bases between. This CDR3 is 14 amino acids long. DNA for the CDR3: TGTGCCAGCAGTGTACTAGCTGCAAGCAATGAGCAGTTCTTC. This codes for CASSVLAASNEQFF.

This chain connects TRBV6-5 to TRBJ2-5; 7 bases line up with TRBD1. This CDR3 is built from 15 residues. V lost 6 bases, J lost 4 bases, and 11 bases stayed unmatched. Per the germline V gene, CDR1 is MNHEY and CDR2 is SVGAGI. CDR3 sequence: CASRSPLQGPETQYF. In DNA, the CDR3 is TGTGCCAGCAGGAGCCCCTTACAGGGGCCAGAGACCCAGTACTTC.

This sequence joins TRBV27 and TRBJ2-1; the D is unclear. The CDR3 sequence is 16 residues long. From germline, CDR1 is MNHEY and CDR2 SMNVEV (reference sequence). V lost 5 bases, J lost 3 bases, and 17 bases lay in between. DNA of the CDR3: TGTGCCAGCAGTCCCACCTCCCTCCGGGTCTACAATGAGCAGTTCTTC. It translates to CASSPTSLRVYNEQFF.

The gene calls are TRBV19 and TRBJ1-2; 9 bases are shared with TRBD1. The CDR3 totals 13 residues. Germline V gene data show CDR1 as LNHDA and CDR2 as SQIVND (reference sequence). V lost 5 bases and J lost 7; bases outside the gene matches: 5. CDR3 amino acids: CASSDRDRVGYTF. The CDR3 nucleotides are TGTGCCAGTAGTGACCGGGACAGGGTTGGCTACACCTTC.

V is TRBV23-1 and J is TRBJ2-5; D tentatively fits TRBD1 or TRBD2 (5 bases each). TRBV23-1 is treated as an ORF (open reading frame) with a function not yet certain. The V gene lost 0 bases and the J gene lost 1 base, with 12 bases spanning the gap. The CDR3 length is 16 residues. As DNA, the CDR3 is TGCGCCAGCAGTCAATCGGGTGGGGGATCCCAAGAGACCCAGTACTTC. This encodes CASSQSGGGSQETQYF.

The CDR3 bases are TGTGCCAGCAGTTCGAAAGGGTCTGGAAACACCATATATTTT. It is translated as CASSSKGSGNTIYF. This chain joins TRBV28 and TRBJ1-3; D gene unclear. CDR3 length equals 14 residues. V gave up 4 bases and J gave up 1 base, with 8 bases separating them. Germline assignment: CDR1 MDHEN and CDR2 SYDVKM.

The genes are TRBV12-3 or TRBV12-4 and TRBJ1-2, with D unresolved. Trimming removed 1 base at V and 6 bases at J, with 0 bases between. The CDR3 runs 10 residues. The CDR3: CASSLDGYTF. The CDR3 nucleotides are TGTGCCAGCAGTTTAGATGGCTACACCTTC.

The chain joins TRBV24-1 to TRBJ1-2; D gene uncertain. Germline loops: CDR1 KGHDR, CDR2 SFDVKD. CDR3 size: 13 residues. V was trimmed by 1 base and J by 5 bases, leaving 7 bases between them. CDR3: CATSDFSGYGYTF. The CDR3 coding sequence is TGTGCCACCAGTGATTTCTCCGGGTATGGCTACACCTTC.

The chain joins TRBV2 to TRBJ2-2; no clear D gene. CDR3 size: 14 residues. Germline assignment: CDR1 SNHLY and CDR2 FYNNEI. Trimming took off 4 bases at V and 8 bases at J, with 14 bases between the two ends. CDR3 protein: CASSVKIGWGELFF. The CDR3 DNA follows: TGTGCCAGCAGTGTTAAGATCGGCTGGGGGGAGCTGTTTTTT.

The gene calls are TRBV7-6 and TRBJ2-2, with 7 positions matching TRBD2. V lost 3 bases and J lost 6; bases outside the gene matches: 10. Germline assignment: CDR1 SGHVS and CDR2 FNYEAQ. The CDR3 is 16 residues long. The chain's CDR3 is CASSFLAGEEAGELFF. The CDR3 DNA is TGTGCCAGCAGCTTCTTGGCGGGGGAAGAGGCCGGGGAGCTGTTTTTT.

The J gene is TRBJ1-4, the V gene TRBV5-1; 9 bases line up with TRBD1. Trimming removed 0 bases from V and 8 bases from J; junction bases left unmatched: 5. In germline, CDR1 is SGHRS, CDR2 YFSETQ. This CDR3 is 15 amino acids long. CDR3 DNA sequence: TGCGCCAGCAGCTTGGGGGACAGGGTAGGAGAAAAACTGTTTTTT. Protein: CASSLGDRVGEKLFF.

This clone has only one observation. CDR3 sequence reads: CASSKRRGGAGDRYSNQPQHF. CDR3 in DNA: TGTGCCAGCAGCAAAAGGCGTGGAGGGGCAGGGGATCGATATAGCAATCAGCCCCAGCATTTT. J is TRBJ1-5 and V is TRBV21-1. TRBV21-1 is termed a pseudogene. The CDR3 is 21 amino acids.

The chain recombines TRBV7-2 with TRBJ1-5; no reliable D call. With 0 bases removed from V and 3 bases from J, the gap between germline ends came to 12 bases. This CDR3 spans 16 amino acids. The germline V gene has CDR1 SGHTA and CDR2 FQGNSA. CDR3 loop: CASSLAGYGDNQPQHF. The CDR3 DNA reads as TGTGCCAGCAGCTTAGCGGGATATGGTGACAATCAGCCCCAGCATTTT. The whole variable domain, remainder taken from reference TRBV7-2 and TRBJ1-5, is GAGVSQSPSNKVTEKGKDVELRCDPISGHTALYWYRQSLGQGLEFLIYFQGNSAPDKSGLPSDRFSAERTGGSVSTLTIQRTQQEDSAVYLCASSLAGYGDNQPQHFGDGTRLSIL.

This chain uses TRBV18 with TRBJ1-5; 7 bases line up with TRBD1. This CDR3 has 17 amino acids. Germline values: CDR1 KGHSH, CDR2 LQKENI. Losses at the gene ends were 2 bases for V and 0 bases for J; bases not matched to a gene: 7. The CDR3 here is CASSPEGQKYSNQPQHF. The CDR3 bases are TGTGCCAGCTCACCAGAGGGACAGAAATATAGCAATCAGCCCCAGCATTTT.

The chain combines TRBV19 with TRBJ1-5; a possible D gene is TRBD1 (5 bases). Per the germline V gene, CDR1 is LNHDA and CDR2 is SQIVND (reference sequence). V lost 3 bases and J lost 5, with 14 bases in between. This CDR3 has 15 amino acids. CDR3 nucleotide sequence: TGTGCCAGTAGTATGTGGCAGGGATCGGATCAGCCCCAGCATTTT. It is translated as CASSMWQGSDQPQHF.